Described below is a single T cell receptor (beta chain) sequence and its context. Its cognate antigen has yet to be identified. The junction shows a germline mismatch at one end, possibly a read error. This sample includes further DNA sequences coding for the same CDR3. Library method: the immunoSEQ multiplex PCR assay. For the multiplex PCR, a mixture combining 60 forward primers for TCR Vbeta segments and 13 reverse primers for TCR Jbeta segments was used. Amplification of the CDR3 region of rearranged TCR beta genes was performed with a multiplex PCR assay on genomic DNA. The Illumina HiSeq System was used to sequence the amplified TCR beta libraries as 87-base-pair reads. Processing in the source paper ran as follows. A later analysis counted about 80 million unique TCR beta chains across the 670 or so repertoires, and about 10 million of these chains were shared by at least two donors. Raw reads were error-corrected and collapsed into unique sequences with a nearest-neighbor algorithm that merged closely related sequences to remove PCR and sequencing errors. CDR3 sequences were aligned to IMGT reference sequences to assign V, D and J gene segments. For a sequence to be retained, a match of at least six nucleotides to both a V gene segment and a J gene segment was required. A rearrangement counted as productive if the CDR3 had no stop codons and remained in frame with V and J, and every other rearrangement counted as non-productive. Following IMGT convention, CDR3 was defined as the stretch from the second conserved V-encoded cysteine to the conserved J-encoded phenylalanine. In an earlier analysis of just under 600 of the donors, sequences lacking an unambiguous match to a single V gene segment were excluded. An earlier analysis of around 600 of the donors classified V segments as functional when productive rearrangements were above 56.7% and as segregating when the standard deviation between donors was above 5%. A statistical classification framework was developed to diagnose cytomegalovirus status using the catalog of TCR beta chain sequences. V and J gene assignment, in a later analysis, came from comparing TCR nucleotide sequences with IMGT/GENE-DB human TR gene sequences. A later analysis assigned CDR3 sequences and most-parsimonious VDJ recombination scenarios with the TCRdist pipeline. A later analysis defined each TCR beta chain by its CDR3 amino acid sequence plus V-gene family, and excluded reads lacking a unique V-gene family. As a way to deal with suspected cross-contamination and a sequencing artifact, a later analysis dropped approximately 570 nucleotide sequences that were highly shared and had low generation probability. A later analysis calculated a clonal expansion index for each public chain from normalized within-repertoire ranks of inferred template counts. In a later analysis, generation probabilities were computed with a VDJ recombination model fitted to out-of-frame rearrangements, and the resulting probabilities were checked against IGoR. Hypergeometric tests were used in a later analysis to score TCR-TCR, TCR-HLA and TCR-CMV co-occurrence, with a repertoire-size bias correction applied to the TCR pairs. In a later analysis, false discovery rates were estimated by permuting HLA or CMV assignments 20 times. A later analysis grouped co-occurring TCRs with DBSCAN, adding TCRdist sequence similarity when clustering within HLA-allele-positive subsets. Co-occurrence clustering excluded repertoires with fewer than 30,000 or more than 120,000 public chains, plus five with anomalous nucleotide sharing. The clones in this table, taken by TCRdb from immuneACCESS, are in-frame only. Not every clone is retained; where verified, under half of the shortfall comes from an unresolved V gene, and the cause of the rest is unknown. V and J calls and clone size are given by that table; D and trimming were obtained from the DNA. The sample table records around 170,000 clones; more than 75% of these occur just once. Approximately 0.74% of the sample lies in the top ten.

The cohort comprised more than 550 healthy bone marrow donors. Cohort members were all nominally healthy when sampled, although unrecorded immune exposures were likely present. The donor tested CMV seronegative and was one of the 352 seronegative cohort members. A peripheral blood sample was provided by each donor, and peripheral blood mononuclear cells were used for TCR beta sequencing. Genomic DNA was extracted from the blood cell samples with the Qiagen DNeasy Blood Extraction Kit. CDR1 and CDR2 are drawn from the germline V gene: LGHNA, YNFKEQ. Including the terminal cysteine and phenylalanine, the CDR3 comprises 15 residues. Solely the CDR3 DNA is kept, with 45 bases framed from the first base. This entry comes from a study of cytomegalovirus exposure and HLA in healthy donors (dated by TCRdb to the late 2010s). In terms of the full investigation: An earlier analysis of approximately 550 of the donors reported about 250 Gb of sequence data and more than 90 million unique TCR beta sequences from about 180 million T cells. Every repertoire in the discovery cohort had been generated on one and the same sequencing platform. The number of typed donors differed by locus: about 629-630 for A, B, C, DRB1 and DQB1; 522 for DQA1; 606 for DPA1; and 450 to 480 for DPB1. On average, roughly 200,000 unique TCR beta nucleotide sequences were sequenced per donor among 398 genotyped donors of the cohort, with around 19% of those sequences being non-productive. The T cell repertoires of around 670 subjects were profiled by immunosequencing and related to cytomegalovirus serostatus. An early release covering about 600 HLA-typed donors comprised around 300 gigabases of sequencing data and roughly 86 million unique TCR sequences. Class I and class II HLA loci were covered by the typing at four-digit resolution. Several DR-DQ haplotypes were handled as single units for association and clustering because linkage in the cohort was strong. A later analysis re-examined previously published TCR beta repertoires from hundreds of donors and added high-resolution HLA genotyping to investigate patterns of TCR occurrence. Rather than using new phenotypic data, the later analysis identified candidate immune exposures from TCR beta sequences and from how often those sequences occurred across donors. The study aimed to test whether signatures of past pathogen exposure could be identified by cataloging public T cell receptors. A later genetic analysis took genome-wide SNP genotypes for about 65% of the 666 donors and used that subset as a discovery cohort. A separate validation cohort of 100 to 150 different subjects was used in addition to the roughly 670-subject first cohort. To predict cytomegalovirus infection status, the study combined high-throughput TCR immunosequencing, statistical association of individual TCRs with disease status, and machine learning. Donor age, sex, ethnicity and CMV serostatus were collected together with the repertoire data. An earlier analysis of around 640 of the donors used high-throughput TCR beta sequencing to judge whether each TCR beta V gene segment behaved as functional or pseudogenic. Of the roughly 410 genotyped donors, more than 75% were placed in the genetic ancestry cluster associated with self-reported Caucasian donors.

On the study overall, not on this receptor specifically: In a later genetic analysis, a missense DCLRE1C variant was associated with V-gene and J-gene trimming of TCR beta chains, and the association was replicated in an independent cohort. In vitro tests confirmed that a few of the cytomegalovirus-associated TCR beta chains recognize cytomegalovirus antigens. Assigning TCR associations to individual alleles was difficult when HLA alleles, especially DR and DQ, strongly co-occurred. The study listed 150 to 200 TCR beta chains as associated with cytomegalovirus. For the cohort, immune exposure information was limited to CMV serostatus. Presence/absence analyses assumed roughly uniform sequencing depth across donors, an assumption that may not hold. In this cohort, only TCR beta chains were sequenced, and detectable features were limited by the absence of alpha or paired-chain data. Compared with the roughly 700-donor mean, donors in an Asian-associated ancestry cluster had fewer N-insertions in productive TCRs, according to a later genetic analysis. A further reported finding was that TCR beta sequences accurately predicted the HLA-A and HLA-B alleles for most subjects in the first cohort. Because the 87-base-pair reads could not distinguish some IMGT-functional V segments, including TRBV6-2 and TRBV6-3, those segments were excluded. The classifier was reported to diagnose cytomegalovirus status with high specificity and sensitivity in both the original and validation cohorts. A group of highly shared sequence variants was considered likely to be a technical artifact of the sequencing pipeline. According to a later analysis, TCR association rates differed among HLA loci, with DRB1 alleles showing the most associated TCRs and HLA-C alleles showing the fewest. An earlier analysis of roughly 570 of the donors showed that most TCR beta V segments appeared in productive rearrangements either about 87% or about 30% of the time, which broadly matched IMGT annotations. Across donors, most TCR sequences were observed very rarely, whereas some public TCRs were present in many individuals. In a later analysis, several top co-occurrence clusters were reported to appear linked to parvovirus B19, influenza, CMV and Epstein-Barr virus. Fewer than 20 rarely observed V segments, including chromosome 9 orphons, were excluded from the earlier analysis of almost 600 of the donors because counts were too low. According to the authors, the approach could potentially be generalized to other disease states and immunological phenotypes. Because HLA typing was unavailable for some donors at each locus, only the typed subset was used in association tests. In a later analysis, HLA-associated TCR beta chains were found to be more clonally expanded and to have lower generation probabilities than equally common non-associated chains. Correlated functional status among segregating V segments might be attributable to linkage disequilibrium, but an unknown experimental factor could not be ruled out. In a later analysis, around 17,000 TCR beta sequences were associated with specific HLA alleles at a false discovery rate of 0.05. In a later analysis, most CMV-associated TCR beta chains were found to appear HLA-restricted, with HLA associations seemingly driven largely by CMV exposure.

Material for sequencing was PBMCs. This sequence uses TRBV4-2 and TRBJ1-6, with 7 junctional bases fitting TRBD1. This clonotype originated in a woman aged 18-35 years in good health and CMV-seronegative. The sequenced DNA: TGTGCCAGCAGCCACGAGGACAGGTCTAATTCCCCCCTCCACTTT. It specifies CASSHEDRSNSPLHF.